These 12 T cell receptor beta chains share one sample of origin, sequenced in a study of blood T cells in healthy people across ages. Using a J-beta primer mix together with a sample-barcoded 5' primer, a second PCR was run for roughly 6 to 11 cycles. TCRdb re-analysed the 5' RACE reads in MiXCR, keeping a single row per CDR3 protein. In the table there are roughly 900,000 distinct CDR3 sequences, more than 25% of which are singletons. Sequenced material: blood. These receptor sequences come from a woman older than 75 in good health.

In its sample, this clonotype was seen many times. The chain links TRBV20-1 to TRBJ2-1; 11 bases agree with TRBD2. Trimming removed 3 bases from V and 9 bases from J; junction bases left unmatched: 10. This CDR3 region has 15 residues. Germline V gene lookup returns CDR1 DFQATT and CDR2 SNEGSKA (reference sequence). The CDR3 DNA follows: TGCAGTGCTAGCCCTCCTAGCGGGGGGTGGGGTGAGCAGTTCTTC. It is translated as CSASPPSGGWGEQFF.

The chain links TRBV20-1 to TRBJ1-2; D gene ambiguous. V was shortened by 2 bases and J by 3 bases, with 13 bases between the two germline ends. Germline loops: CDR1 DFQATT, CDR2 SNEGSKA (reference sequence). CDR3 length: 14 residues. CDR3 protein: CSARRVLEDYGYTF. The CDR3 DNA reads as TGCAGTGCTAGAAGAGTTTTGGAGGACTATGGCTACACCTTC.

There are many counts of this clonotype. The chain joins TRBV2 to TRBJ2-5; D may be TRBD1 or TRBD2 (5 bases each). The ends were cut back, 4 bases at V and 5 bases at J, with 11 bases in the middle. Germline V gives CDR1 SNHLY, CDR2 FYNNEI. The CDR3 runs to 13 residues. This chain's CDR3 is CASSGGRGETQYF. CDR3 bases: TGTGCCAGCAGTGGGGGACGCGGGGAGACCCAGTACTTC. The full variable domain, completed using reference TRBV2 and TRBJ2-5, is EPEVTQTPSHQVTQMGQEVILRCVPISNHLYFYWYRQILGQKVEFLVSFYNNEISEKSEIFDDQFSVERPDGSNFTLKIRSTKLEDSAMYFCASSGGRGETQYFGPGTRLLVL.

Comments on this clonotype: At one of its ends the junction is not consistent with the germline gene, which may arise from a read error. The chain is built from TRBV2 and TRBJ1-6; a weak D match, TRBD1 (5 bases). This CDR3 is built from 13 residues. Germline loops: CDR1 SNHLY, CDR2 FYNNEI. The CDR3 here is CAARLGERSPPHF. CDR3 in DNA: TGTGCGGCTCGGTTAGGGGAAAGGTCACCCCCCCACTTT.

The chain recombines TRBV25-1 with TRBJ2-5, with a possible D match to TRBD1 (5 bases). The J call may be mistaken, given a closer DNA end match to TRBJ2-7. This CDR3 is 14 amino acids long. Germline loops: CDR1 MGHDK, CDR2 SYGVNS. This CDR3 reads CASSEYDSLYEQYF. The CDR3 region has the DNA TGTGCCAGCAGTGAATATGACAGCCTCTACGAGCAGTACTTC.

As for this clonotype: This clone may be a read error of a much larger clone one base away. The CDR3 end shows no conserved phenylalanine or tryptophan, and so a read error is likely. The chain employs TRBV7-8 and TRBJ2-6, with TRBD1 matching 7 bases. Germline loops: CDR1 SGHVS, CDR2 FQNEAQ. The CDR3 has 18 residues. V shed 1 base, J shed 3 bases, and the junction held 9 bases outside the gene matches. The DNA for the CDR3 is TGTGCCAGCAGCTTAGTGAGAGGGGGCGCGAGTGGGGCCAACGTCCTGACTTTA. It is translated as CASSLVRGGASGANVLTL.

This clonotype appeared once. This may arise from a read error, as a much more abundant clone is one base away. This chain joins TRBV28 and TRBJ2-7, with D possibly matching TRBD2 (6 bases). V was shortened by 4 bases and J by 7 bases, with 20 bases between the two germline ends. Per the germline V gene, CDR1 is MDHEN and CDR2 is SYDVKM. This CDR3 region has 15 residues. The CDR3 protein is CASSSWAGGDWEQYF. DNA for the CDR3: TGTGCCAGCAGTTCCTGGGCAGGTGGGGACTGGGAGCAGTACTTC.

This clonotype was detected only a few times. This may be a read error, as it is one base from a much larger clone. The chain recombines TRBV10-3 with TRBJ2-5; 12 nucleotides line up with TRBD2. The germline CDR1 and CDR2 sequences are ENHRY and SYGVKD. CDR3 length equals 16 residues. Here the CDR3 reads CAISAQTSGGKEAQYF. CDR3 bases: TGTGCCATCAGTGCCCAGACTAGCGGGGGAAAAGAGGCCCAGTACTTC.

This sequence joins TRBV29-1 and TRBJ2-5; 15 bases fit TRBD2. The tail of the sequence fits TRBJ2-1 better, so the J call may be wrong. Per the germline V gene, CDR1 is SQVTM and CDR2 is ANQGSEA. The CDR3 is 16 residues long. DNA of the CDR3: TGCAGCGTCGCTCGGACTAGCGGGGGGGCGAGCGAGACCCAGTTCTTC. Residues: CSVARTSGGASETQFF.

V and J are TRBV2 and TRBJ2-7, with a weak D call TRBD1 (6 bases). Per germline, CDR1 SNHLY and CDR2 FYNNEI. This CDR3 region has 15 residues. Deletions cut 3 bases from V and 3 bases from J, with 15 bases between. This chain's CDR3 is CASSDSGTNLYEQYF. For the CDR3, the DNA is TGTGCCAGCAGTGATTCCGGGACAAACCTCTACGAGCAGTACTTC.

In the case of this clonotype: This may come from a read error, since a much larger clone is one base off. The chain uses TRBV6-2 or TRBV6-3 and TRBJ2-1; 9 bases map to TRBD2. TRBJ2-7 matches the DNA end more closely, so the J call is doubtful. The CDR3 extends over 15 amino acids. Germline V gives CDR1 MNHEY, CDR2 SVGEGT. CDR3 nucleotides: TGTGCCAGCAGTTGGGGCGGGGGGGCCTACAATGAGCAGTACTTC. It specifies CASSWGGGAYNEQYF.

The table lists this clonotype with many counts. This chain uses TRBV6-6 with TRBJ2-5; TRBD1 might be the D (7 bases). Between the trimmed V and J ends, which lost 2 bases and 4 bases, there was a span of 14 bases. The V gene's germline CDR1 is MNHNY and CDR2 SVGAGI (reference sequence). The CDR3 is 15 residues long. CDR3 residues: CASSYLAQGGETQYF. CDR3 nucleotide sequence: TGTGCCAGCAGTTACCTGGCCCAGGGGGGAGAGACCCAGTACTTC.